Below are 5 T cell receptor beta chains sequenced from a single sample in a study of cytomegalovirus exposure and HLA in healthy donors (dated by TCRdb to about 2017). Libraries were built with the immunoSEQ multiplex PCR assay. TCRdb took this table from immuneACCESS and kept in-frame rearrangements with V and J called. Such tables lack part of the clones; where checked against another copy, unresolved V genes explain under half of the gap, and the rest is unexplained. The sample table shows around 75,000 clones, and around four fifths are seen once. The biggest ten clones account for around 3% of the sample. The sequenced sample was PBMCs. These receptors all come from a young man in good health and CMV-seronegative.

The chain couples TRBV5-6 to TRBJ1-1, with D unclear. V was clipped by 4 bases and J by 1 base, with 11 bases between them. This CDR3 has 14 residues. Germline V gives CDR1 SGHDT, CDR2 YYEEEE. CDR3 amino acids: CASSENRQNTEAFF. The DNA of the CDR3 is TGTGCCAGCAGCGAAAACAGACAGAACACTGAAGCTTTCTTT.

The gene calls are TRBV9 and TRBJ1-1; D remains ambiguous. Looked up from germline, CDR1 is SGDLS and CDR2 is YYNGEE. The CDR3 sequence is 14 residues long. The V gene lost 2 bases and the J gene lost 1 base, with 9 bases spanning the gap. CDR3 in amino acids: CASSVGGTNTEAFF. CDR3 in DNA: TGTGCCAGCAGCGTTGGCGGAACGAACACTGAAGCTTTCTTT.

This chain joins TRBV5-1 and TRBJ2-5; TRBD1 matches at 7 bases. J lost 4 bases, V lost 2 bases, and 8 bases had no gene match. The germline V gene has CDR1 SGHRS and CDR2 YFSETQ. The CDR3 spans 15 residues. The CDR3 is CASSLLQGDRETQYF. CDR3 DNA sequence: TGCGCCAGCAGCTTACTCCAGGGGGATCGAGAGACCCAGTACTTC. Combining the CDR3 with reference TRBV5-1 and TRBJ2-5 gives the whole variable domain KAGVTQTPRYLIKTRGQQVTLSCSPISGHRSVSWYQQTPGQGLQFLFEYFSETQRNKGNFPGRFSGRQFSNSRSEMNVSTLELGDSALYLCASSLLQGDRETQYFGPGTRLLVL.

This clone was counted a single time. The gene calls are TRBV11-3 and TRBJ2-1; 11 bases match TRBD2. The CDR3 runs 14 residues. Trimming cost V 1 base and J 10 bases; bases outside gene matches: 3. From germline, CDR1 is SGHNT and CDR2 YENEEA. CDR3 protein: CASSLVAGGSEQFF. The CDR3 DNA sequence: TGTGCCAGCAGCTTAGTAGCGGGGGGGAGCGAGCAGTTCTTC.

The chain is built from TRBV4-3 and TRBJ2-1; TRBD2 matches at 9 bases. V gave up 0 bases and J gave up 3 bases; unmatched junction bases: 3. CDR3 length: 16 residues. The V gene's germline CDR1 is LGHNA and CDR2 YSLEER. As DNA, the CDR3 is TGCGCCAGCAGCCAAGAGGCGACTAGCGGCTACAATGAGCAGTTCTTC. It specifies CASSQEATSGYNEQFF.